The 26 T cell receptor beta chains reported below all come from one sample, sequenced in a study of T cell repertoires in ileal Crohn's disease. Documented time point: neoterminal ileum biopsy at postoperative endoscopy, about 6 months after surgery. TCRdb keeps only in-frame clones here, not all; method: immunoSEQ multiplex PCR. The table lists around 2,200 clones, approximately 60% of them singletons. The sample was ileal tissue. The receptors were sampled from an adult with Crohn's disease.

The V call is TRBV10-3, the J call TRBJ1-6; 9 bases fit TRBD1. V dropped 10 bases and J dropped 8; count of bases not matched to a gene: 9. The germline gives CDR1 ENHRY, CDR2 SYGVKD. The CDR3 is made up of 14 amino acids. The CDR3 region has the DNA TGTGCCACCACGGACAGGGGTGGGGATTCACCCCTCCACTTT. Translation gives CATTDRGGDSPLHF.

The V call is TRBV6-1, the J call TRBJ2-7, with D possibly matching TRBD1 (6 bases). V was clipped by 6 bases and J by 5 bases, with 20 bases between them. The CDR3 length is 15 residues. Germline V gene data show CDR1 as MNHNS and CDR2 as SASEGT. The CDR3 protein is CASRVARQAPDEQYF. DNA of the CDR3: TGTGCCAGCAGGGTGGCTCGACAGGCCCCCGACGAGCAGTACTTC.

This sequence joins TRBV2 and TRBJ2-3; possibly TRBD2 for D (5 bases). The CDR3 is 14 amino acids. Per germline, CDR1 SNHLY and CDR2 FYNNEI. Trimming stripped 7 bases from V and 1 base from J, with 12 bases between. The CDR3 DNA reads as TGTGCCAGCACCGATTTCGGGGGCACAGATACGCAGTATTTT. Its protein product is CASTDFGGTDTQYF.

The rearrangement links TRBV6-5 to TRBJ2-7, with 8 bases that match TRBD1. The trim removed 1 base at V and 3 bases at J, leaving 2 bases unmatched. The CDR3 runs 14 residues. Germline V CDR1 and CDR2: MNHEY, SVGAGI. The CDR3 DNA reads as TGTGCCAGCAGTTACTTAGGACAGGGCTACGAGCAGTACTTC. Protein sequence: CASSYLGQGYEQYF.

The gene calls are TRBV11-3 and TRBJ2-2; 9 nucleotides agree with TRBD2. CDR1 is SGHNT and CDR2 is YENEEA in the germline V gene. Trimming took 2 bases from V and 5 from J; bases not matched to a gene: 3. The CDR3 is made up of 15 amino acids. The CDR3 bases are TGTGCCAGCAGCTTAAATCTAGCGGGAACCGGGGAGCTGTTTTTT. Its protein is CASSLNLAGTGELFF.

The chain has TRBV7-8 and TRBJ2-7; a possible D gene is TRBD1 (5 bases). The V end lost 2 bases, the J end lost 6 bases, and 8 bases lay between the germline ends. Germline V gives CDR1 SGHVS, CDR2 FQNEAQ. The CDR3 totals 12 residues. In DNA, the CDR3 is TGTGCCAGCAGCTTACAGGGATCCGAGCAGTACTTC. It codes for CASSLQGSEQYF.

The chain couples TRBV11-2 to TRBJ2-2; D remains ambiguous. Germline CDR1 reads SGHAT; CDR2 reads FQNNGV. The CDR3 sequence is 16 residues long. V lost 0 bases, J lost 0 bases, and 8 bases lay in between. The CDR3 loop reads CASSLDLPPNTGELFF. The CDR3 nucleotides are TGTGCCAGCAGCTTAGATCTCCCCCCGAACACCGGGGAGCTGTTTTTT.

CDR3 sequence: CASSLSQENTEAFF. The CDR3 region has the DNA TGTGCCAGCAGCTTAAGTCAGGAGAACACTGAAGCTTTCTTT. This sequence joins TRBV13 and TRBJ1-1; D gene unclear. The V end was cut by 2 bases, the J end by 1 base, with 8 bases between. This CDR3 spans 14 amino acids. The germline CDR1 and CDR2 sequences are PRHDT and FYEKMQ (reference sequence).

The rearrangement joins TRBV5-4 to TRBJ2-1; 11 bases fit TRBD2. CDR3 length equals 16 residues. Germline V gives CDR1 SGHNT, CDR2 YYREEE (reference sequence). With V trimmed by 4 bases and J by 3 bases, 6 bases remained unmatched. The CDR3 sequence is CASSLRLAGGYNEQFF. The DNA for the CDR3 is TGTGCCAGCAGCCTAAGGCTAGCGGGGGGCTACAATGAGCAGTTCTTC.

The genes are TRBV18 and TRBJ1-3; D may be TRBD1 (6 bases). CDR1 is KGHSH and CDR2 is LQKENI in the germline V gene. The CDR3 has 16 amino acids. The V and J ends lost 4 bases and 0 bases respectively, with 13 bases between them. Here the CDR3 reads CASSLTGKGSGNTIYF. The CDR3 DNA reads as TGTGCCAGCTCACTTACAGGGAAGGGCTCTGGAAACACCATATATTTT.

This clone has only one observation. The chain uses TRBV13 and TRBJ2-7, with D perhaps TRBD1 (6 bases). The CDR3 has 15 residues. V lost 0 bases, J lost 1 base, and 10 bases lay in between. Germline CDR1 PRHDT, CDR2 FYEKMQ (reference sequence). The CDR3 DNA reads as TGTGCCAGCAGCTTAGGGCCAGGGGAATCCTACGAGCAGTACTTC. This sequence encodes CASSLGPGESYEQYF. The full variable domain, completed using reference TRBV13 and TRBJ2-7, is AAGVIQSPRHLIKEKRETATLKCYPIPRHDTVYWYQQGPGQDPQFLISFYEKMQSDKGSIPDRFSAQQFSDYHSELNMSSLELGDSALYFCASSLGPGESYEQYFGPGTRLTVT.

The chain employs TRBV6-4 and TRBJ2-2; 8 nucleotides match TRBD2. The CDR3 totals 15 residues. After removal of 4 bases from V and 5 bases from J, the junction contained 6 bases not matched to a gene. Germline values: CDR1 MRHNA, CDR2 SNTAGT. The CDR3 protein is CASSAAGGGTGELFF. For the CDR3, the DNA is TGTGCCAGCAGTGCCGCGGGAGGAGGGACCGGGGAGCTGTTTTTT.

This chain connects TRBV7-9 to TRBJ2-5; 10 bases are shared with TRBD2. TRBJ2-7 explains the end of the DNA better; the J call may be wrong. This CDR3 has 16 amino acids. From germline, CDR1 is SEHNR and CDR2 FQNEAQ (reference sequence). CDR3 bases: TGTGCCAGCAGCTTTACTAGCGGGACCCCGCGGGACGAGCAGTACTTC. This gives the protein CASSFTSGTPRDEQYF.

The J gene is TRBJ1-4, the V gene TRBV6-5, with 9 bases that match TRBD1. This CDR3 spans 14 amino acids. CDR1 and CDR2 from the germline V gene are MNHEY and SVGAGI. V was clipped by 5 bases and J by 7 bases; unmatched bases: 5. CDR3: CASSRDRASEKLFF. Written as DNA, the CDR3 is TGTGCCAGCAGTAGGGACAGGGCTAGTGAAAAACTGTTTTTT.

In this sample, this clone turned up once. J is TRBJ2-5 and V is TRBV5-1; D is unclear. The J call could be wrong; TRBJ2-7 is a better fit for the DNA end. Germline V gene lookup returns CDR1 SGHRS and CDR2 YFSETQ. CDR3 length: 13 residues. CDR3 loop: CASSLDGTYEQYF. CDR3 bases: TGCGCCAGCAGCTTGGACGGTACCTACGAGCAGTACTTC.

This clone was counted once. The J gene is TRBJ1-1, the V gene TRBV28; D might be TRBD1 (5 bases). V was clipped by 8 bases and J by 0 bases, with 16 bases between them. The germline gives CDR1 MDHEN, CDR2 SYDVKM. The CDR3 has 15 amino acids. The DNA for the CDR3 is TGTGCCAGCGGCGGGACGTACAAACTGAACACTGAAGCTTTCTTT. Amino acid sequence: CASGGTYKLNTEAFF.

This clone appeared once. The chain is built from TRBV4-2 and TRBJ1-1; D gene unclear. Germline V gene data show CDR1 as LGHNA and CDR2 as YNFKEQ. Trimming took 1 base from V and 4 from J, leaving 7 bases between them. The CDR3 length is 13 residues. This chain's CDR3 is CASSQGSPTEAFF. The DNA of the CDR3 is TGTGCCAGCAGCCAAGGCAGTCCCACTGAAGCTTTCTTT.

The rearrangement joins TRBV7-8 to TRBJ1-2; D is ambiguous. Per the germline V gene, CDR1 is SGHVS and CDR2 is FQNEAQ. V was clipped by 1 base and J by 6 bases, with 9 bases between them. The CDR3 runs 13 residues. DNA of the CDR3: TGTGCCAGCAGCTTAGACGGGTATAATGGCTACACCTTC. Protein product: CASSLDGYNGYTF.

The genes are TRBV5-4 and TRBJ2-1; no reliable D call. This CDR3 comprises 12 residues. Germline V gene data show CDR1 as SGHNT and CDR2 as YYREEE (reference sequence). Trimming shortened V by 6 bases and J by 4 bases, and 8 bases separated the two germline ends. The CDR3 nucleotides are TGTGCCAGCAACTCCGATTACAATGAGCAGTTCTTC. It encodes CASNSDYNEQFF.

The V and J genes are TRBV5-5 and TRBJ1-1, with D unresolved. V dropped 0 bases and J dropped 4 bases, with 13 bases sitting between them. Germline-derived CDR1 and CDR2 are SGHKS and YYEKEE (reference sequence). This CDR3 comprises 15 residues. Here the CDR3 DNA reads TGTGCCAGCAGCTTGGTCCGGAGGGAGACCACTGAAGCTTTCTTT. The encoded protein is CASSLVRRETTEAFF.

The rearrangement uses TRBV7-9 and TRBJ1-2, with D uncertain. Germline loops: CDR1 SEHNR, CDR2 FQNEAQ (reference sequence). V shed 5 bases and J shed 4 bases, with 14 bases lying between them. The CDR3 has 14 amino acids. The CDR3 DNA reads TGTGCCAGCAGCCCAACCGGTGGAGGCTATGGCTACACCTTC. This codes for CASSPTGGGYGYTF.

The chain joins TRBV28 to TRBJ2-5, with D perhaps TRBD1 (6 bases). V lost 6 bases and J 5 bases, leaving 16 bases between the germline ends. CDR1 and CDR2 (germline): MDHEN, SYDVKM. This CDR3 contains 14 residues. CDR3 DNA: TGTGCCAGCAGCCGGACAGAGATGAGGGAGACCCAGTACTTC. Its translation is CASSRTEMRETQYF. The whole variable domain, remainder taken from reference TRBV28 and TRBJ2-5, is DVKVTQSSRYLVKRTGEKVFLECVQDMDHENMFWYRQDPGLGLRLIYFSYDVKMKEKGDIPEGYSVSREKKERFSLILESASTNQTSMYLCASSRTEMRETQYFGPGTRLLVL.

This clone has only one observation. The CDR3 reads CASSLPSGTGATEAFF. The DNA of the CDR3 is TGTGCCAGCAGCCTACCCTCCGGGACAGGTGCCACTGAAGCTTTCTTT. The chain uses TRBV5-6 and TRBJ1-1, with 8 positions matching TRBD1. From germline, CDR1 is SGHDT and CDR2 YYEEEE. The J segment lost 4 bases and the V segment lost 4 bases, leaving 12 bases of the junction unmatched. The length of the CDR3 is 16 residues.

The gene calls are TRBV28 and TRBJ2-3; 7 positions match TRBD1. Per germline, CDR1 MDHEN and CDR2 SYDVKM. CDR3 length: 15 residues. The trim removed 5 bases at V and 0 bases at J, leaving 5 bases unmatched. In DNA form, the CDR3 reads TGTGCCAGCAGTGTGGGACAGACTAGCACAGATACGCAGTATTTT. It specifies CASSVGQTSTDTQYF.

This clone occurred a few times. This chain connects TRBV7-2 to TRBJ2-3, with 8 nucleotides matching TRBD2. The CDR3 consists of 15 residues. J was trimmed by 2 bases and V by 4 bases; bases with no gene match: 5. Germline V gives CDR1 SGHTA, CDR2 FQGNSA. CDR3 region: CASSWSGGLTDTQYF. CDR3 DNA sequence: TGTGCCAGCAGCTGGAGCGGGGGCCTCACAGATACGCAGTATTTT. The entire variable domain, with the rest obtained from reference TRBV7-2 and TRBJ2-3, is as follows: GAGVSQSPSNKVTEKGKDVELRCDPISGHTALYWYRQSLGQGLEFLIYFQGNSAPDKSGLPSDRFSAERTGGSVSTLTIQRTQQEDSAVYLCASSWSGGLTDTQYFGPGTRLTVL.

The rearrangement uses TRBV28 and TRBJ1-3, with a weak D call TRBD1 (5 bases). Germline CDR1 reads MDHEN; CDR2 reads SYDVKM. This CDR3 has 14 residues. V lost 3 bases to trimming and J lost 5 bases, with 11 bases between them. The CDR3 reads CASSFQGTRNTIYF. CDR3 nucleotides: TGTGCCAGCAGTTTTCAGGGCACTAGAAACACCATATATTTT. Variable domain in full (rest from reference TRBV28 and TRBJ1-3): DVKVTQSSRYLVKRTGEKVFLECVQDMDHENMFWYRQDPGLGLRLIYFSYDVKMKEKGDIPEGYSVSREKKERFSLILESASTNQTSMYLCASSFQGTRNTIYFGEGSWLTVV.